At least ten counts were recorded for the clone carrying this T cell receptor (beta chain). The antigen remains unidentified. V lost 7 bases and J lost 0; bases outside the gene matches: 7. CDR3 size: 14 residues. Germline V gene data show CDR1 as SQVTM and CDR2 as ANQGSEA. For ophthalmopathy patients, the Clinical Activity Score was at least 3 and the NOSPECS grade at least 4; duration was under 3 months. Diagnosing involved the use of clinical symptoms, serum thyroxine and TRAb, thyroid ultrasound and orbital computed tomography. The data originate from a study of T cells in Graves' hyperthyroidism and ophthalmopathy. Study-wide background: Peripheral blood was acquired at first diagnosis, ahead of any therapy whatsoever.

RNA transcripts yielded amplified TCR beta CDR3 regions. HTBI primers were employed in a first-round RT-PCR of the TCR CDR3. Using its own MiXCR run on the multiplex PCR reads, TCRdb lists one record per CDR3 protein. The table shows fewer than 500,000 distinct CDR3 sequences, with roughly 14% occurring only once. Points from the study as a whole: Using 13 V-J features, a model discriminated ophthalmopathy from stable hyperthyroidism.

Sequencing input: blood. This clonotype was obtained from a man aged 18 to 35 with Graves' ophthalmopathy. The J gene is TRBJ2-3, the V gene TRBV29-1; the match to TRBD2 covers 7 bases. The CDR3 sequence is CSARGEGSTDTQYF. CDR3 in DNA: TGCAGCGCCCGCGGGGAGGGAAGCACAGATACGCAGTATTTT.